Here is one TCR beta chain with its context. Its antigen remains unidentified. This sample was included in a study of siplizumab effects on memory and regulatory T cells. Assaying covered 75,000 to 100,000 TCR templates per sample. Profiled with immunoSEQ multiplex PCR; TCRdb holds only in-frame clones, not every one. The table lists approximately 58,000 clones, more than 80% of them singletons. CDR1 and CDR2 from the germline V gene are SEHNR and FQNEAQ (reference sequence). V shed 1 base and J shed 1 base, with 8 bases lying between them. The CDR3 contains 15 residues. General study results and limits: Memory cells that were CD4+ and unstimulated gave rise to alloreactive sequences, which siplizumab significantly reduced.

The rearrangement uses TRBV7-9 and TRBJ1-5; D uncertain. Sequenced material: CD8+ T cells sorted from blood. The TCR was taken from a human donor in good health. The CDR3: CASSLGQLSNQPQHF. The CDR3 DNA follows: TGTGCCAGCAGCTTAGGCCAGCTGAGCAATCAGCCCCAGCATTTT. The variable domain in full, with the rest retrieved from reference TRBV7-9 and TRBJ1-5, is DTGVSQNPRHKITKRGQNVTFRCDPISEHNRLYWYRQTLGQGPEFLTYFQNEAQLEKSRLLSDRFSAERPKGSFSTLEIQRTEQGDSAMYLCASSLGQLSNQPQHFGDGTRLSIL.